These 6 T cell receptor beta chains originate from one sample sequenced in a study of OX40 agonist ivuxolimab in advanced cancers. Generated by immunoSEQ multiplex PCR, the TCRdb table keeps only in-frame clones and is missing some. The data contain approximately 69,000 clones, more than 85% of them singletons. The sample here was CD4+ or CD8+ T cells sorted from blood, taken in a trial of the OX40 agonist ivuxolimab. These receptors originate from an adult with an advanced solid tumor such as melanoma, head and neck, liver or kidney cancer.

The chain recombines TRBV4-2 with TRBJ2-7; no clear D gene. Trimming took 1 base from V and 1 from J, leaving 17 bases between them. Germline V gives CDR1 LGHNA, CDR2 YNFKEQ. There are 17 residues in the CDR3. CDR3 loop: CASSQGSGSLTSYEQYF. CDR3 bases: TGTGCCAGCAGCCAAGGTAGTGGATCTCTAACATCCTACGAGCAGTACTTC.

The chain has TRBV7-9 and TRBJ1-3, with D uncertain. Germline V gene lookup returns CDR1 SEHNR and CDR2 FQNEAQ (reference sequence). V lost 3 bases, J lost 0 bases, and 12 bases lay in between. The CDR3 consists of 16 residues. The CDR3 region has the DNA TGTGCCAGCAGCTTCGCAGGAACCCCCTCTGGAAACACCATATATTTT. It specifies CASSFAGTPSGNTIYF.

This clone was seen once. The junction does not match germline at one end; this may be a read error. The genes are TRBV27 and TRBJ2-7; TRBD1 or TRBD2 may be the D gene (6 bases each). The CDR3 extends over 17 amino acids. Germline V lookup: CDR1 MNHEY, CDR2 SMNVEV (reference sequence). The CDR3 loop reads CASSLFPSGARSHEQYF. The CDR3 coding sequence is TGTGCCAGCAGTTTATTCCCCTCGGGGGCGCGCTCCCACGAGCAGTACTTC.

The rearrangement joins TRBV9 to TRBJ2-7; 8 bases match TRBD2. V trimming: 0 bases; J trimming: 1 base; junction bases outside the gene matches: 9. The germline V gene encodes CDR1 SGDLS and CDR2 YYNGEE. CDR3 length: 17 residues. The CDR3 loop reads CASSVGPPSGSSYEQYF. CDR3 nucleotides: TGTGCCAGCAGCGTAGGCCCCCCCAGCGGGAGTTCCTACGAGCAGTACTTC.

The chain uses TRBV7-9 and TRBJ1-1; D is undetermined. V lost 7 bases and J 0 bases, leaving 15 bases between the germline ends. The CDR3 extends over 15 amino acids. Germline CDR1 reads SEHNR; CDR2 reads FQNEAQ (reference sequence). The CDR3 sequence is CASTLRMRMNTEAFF. Here the CDR3 DNA reads TGTGCCAGCACCCTCCGGATGCGAATGAACACTGAAGCTTTCTTT.

The rearrangement uses TRBV12-5 and TRBJ2-1; 8 nucleotides match TRBD2. Trimming removed 8 bases from V and 8 bases from J; junction bases left unmatched: 8. CDR3 length equals 13 residues. Germline CDR1 LGHNT, CDR2 FRNRAP. CDR3 sequence: CASSIAGLDEQFF. Written as DNA, the CDR3 is TGTGCTAGTTCGATAGCGGGACTCGATGAGCAGTTCTTC.